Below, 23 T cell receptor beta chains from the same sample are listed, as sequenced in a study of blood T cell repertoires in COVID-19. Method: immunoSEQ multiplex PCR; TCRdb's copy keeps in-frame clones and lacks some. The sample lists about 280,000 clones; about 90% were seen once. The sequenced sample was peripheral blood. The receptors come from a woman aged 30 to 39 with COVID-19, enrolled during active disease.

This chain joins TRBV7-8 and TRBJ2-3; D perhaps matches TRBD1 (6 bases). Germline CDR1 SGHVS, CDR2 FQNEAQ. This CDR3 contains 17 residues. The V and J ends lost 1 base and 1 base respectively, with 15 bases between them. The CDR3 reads CASSLVGGALGTDTQYF. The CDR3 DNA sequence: TGTGCCAGCAGCTTAGTTGGGGGCGCGCTCGGCACAGATACGCAGTATTTT.

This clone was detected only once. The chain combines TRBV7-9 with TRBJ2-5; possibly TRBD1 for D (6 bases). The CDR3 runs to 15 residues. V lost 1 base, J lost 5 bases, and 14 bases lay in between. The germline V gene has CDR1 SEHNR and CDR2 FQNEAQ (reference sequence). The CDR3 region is CASSLGTGLQETQYF. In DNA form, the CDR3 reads TGTGCCAGCAGCTTAGGTACAGGGCTTCAGGAGACCCAGTACTTC.

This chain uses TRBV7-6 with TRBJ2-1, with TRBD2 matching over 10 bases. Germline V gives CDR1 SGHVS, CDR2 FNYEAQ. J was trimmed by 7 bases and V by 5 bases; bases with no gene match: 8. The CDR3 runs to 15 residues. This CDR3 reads CASSIGASGSNEQFF. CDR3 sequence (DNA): TGTGCCAGCAGCATAGGGGCTAGCGGGAGTAATGAGCAGTTCTTC.

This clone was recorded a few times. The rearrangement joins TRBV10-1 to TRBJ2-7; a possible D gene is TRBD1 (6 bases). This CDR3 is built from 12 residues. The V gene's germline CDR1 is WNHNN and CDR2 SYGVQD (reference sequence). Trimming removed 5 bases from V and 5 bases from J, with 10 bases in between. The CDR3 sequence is CASSTGFNEQYF. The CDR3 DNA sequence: TGCGCCAGCAGTACAGGGTTTAACGAGCAGTACTTC.

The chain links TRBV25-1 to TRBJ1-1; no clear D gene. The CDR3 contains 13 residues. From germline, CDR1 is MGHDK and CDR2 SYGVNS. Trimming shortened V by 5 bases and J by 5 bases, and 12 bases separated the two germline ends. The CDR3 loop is CASSIGVGTEAFF. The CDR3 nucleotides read TGTGCCAGCAGTATTGGAGTAGGAACTGAAGCTTTCTTT.

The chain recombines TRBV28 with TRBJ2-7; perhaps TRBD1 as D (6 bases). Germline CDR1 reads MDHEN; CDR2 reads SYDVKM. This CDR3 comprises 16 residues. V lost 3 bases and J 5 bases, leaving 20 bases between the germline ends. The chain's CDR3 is CASSFPFGQLKNEQYF. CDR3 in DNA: TGTGCCAGCAGTTTCCCGTTCGGACAGTTGAAAAACGAGCAGTACTTC.

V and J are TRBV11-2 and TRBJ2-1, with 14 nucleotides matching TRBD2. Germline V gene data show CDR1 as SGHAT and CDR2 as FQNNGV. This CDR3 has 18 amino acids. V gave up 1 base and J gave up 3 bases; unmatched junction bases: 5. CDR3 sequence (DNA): TGTGCCAGCAGCTTAGGACTTGGACTAGCGGGGGGCTACAATGAGCAGTTCTTC. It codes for CASSLGLGLAGGYNEQFF.

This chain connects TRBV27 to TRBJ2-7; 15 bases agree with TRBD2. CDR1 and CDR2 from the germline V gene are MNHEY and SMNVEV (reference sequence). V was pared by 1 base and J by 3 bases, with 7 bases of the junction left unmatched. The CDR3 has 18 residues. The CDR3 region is CASSLYGTSGGIYYEQYF. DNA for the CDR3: TGTGCCAGCAGTTTATATGGGACTAGCGGGGGGATCTACTACGAGCAGTACTTC.

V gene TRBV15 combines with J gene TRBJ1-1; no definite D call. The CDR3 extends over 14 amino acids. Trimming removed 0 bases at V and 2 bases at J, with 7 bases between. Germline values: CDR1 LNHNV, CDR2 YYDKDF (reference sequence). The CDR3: CATSRDYGNTEAFF. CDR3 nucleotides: TGTGCCACCAGCAGAGATTACGGTAACACTGAAGCTTTCTTT.

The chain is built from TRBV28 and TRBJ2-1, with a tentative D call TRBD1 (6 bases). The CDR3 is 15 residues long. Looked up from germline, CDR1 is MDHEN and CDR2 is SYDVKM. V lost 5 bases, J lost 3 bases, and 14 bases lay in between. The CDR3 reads CASSHDRSLYNEQFF. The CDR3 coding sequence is TGTGCCAGCAGTCATGACAGGAGCCTCTACAATGAGCAGTTCTTC.

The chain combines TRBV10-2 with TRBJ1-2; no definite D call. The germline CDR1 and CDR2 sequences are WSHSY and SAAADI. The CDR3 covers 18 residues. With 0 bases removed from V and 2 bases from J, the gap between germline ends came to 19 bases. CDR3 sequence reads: CASSESRSGGRRNYGYTF. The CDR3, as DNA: TGCGCCAGCAGTGAGTCGAGGTCGGGAGGCAGACGAAACTATGGCTACACCTTC.

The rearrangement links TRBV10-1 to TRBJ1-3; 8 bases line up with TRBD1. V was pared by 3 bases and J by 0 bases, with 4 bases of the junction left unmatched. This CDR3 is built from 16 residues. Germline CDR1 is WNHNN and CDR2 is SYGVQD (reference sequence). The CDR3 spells CASSEGQGLSGNTIYF. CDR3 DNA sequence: TGCGCCAGCAGTGAAGGACAGGGACTCTCTGGAAACACCATATATTTT.

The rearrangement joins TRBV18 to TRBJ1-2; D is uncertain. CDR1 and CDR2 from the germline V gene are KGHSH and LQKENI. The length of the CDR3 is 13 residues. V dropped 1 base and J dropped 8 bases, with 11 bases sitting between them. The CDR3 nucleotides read TGTGCCAGCTCACCACGTGGTAGCGAAGGCTACACCTTC. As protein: CASSPRGSEGYTF.

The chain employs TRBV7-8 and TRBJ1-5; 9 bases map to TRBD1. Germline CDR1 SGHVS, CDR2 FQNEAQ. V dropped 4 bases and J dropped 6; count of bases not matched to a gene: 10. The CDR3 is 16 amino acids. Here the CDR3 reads CASSSWTGVVVQPQHF. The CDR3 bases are TGTGCCAGCAGCTCCTGGACAGGGGTAGTGGTTCAGCCCCAGCATTTT.

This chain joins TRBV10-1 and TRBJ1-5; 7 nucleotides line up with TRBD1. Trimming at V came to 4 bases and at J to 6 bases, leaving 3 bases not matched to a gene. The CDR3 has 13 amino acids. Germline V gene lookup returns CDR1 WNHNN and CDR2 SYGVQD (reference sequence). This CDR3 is CASSAQGVQPQHF. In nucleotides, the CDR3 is TGCGCCAGCAGTGCCCAGGGGGTTCAGCCCCAGCATTTT.

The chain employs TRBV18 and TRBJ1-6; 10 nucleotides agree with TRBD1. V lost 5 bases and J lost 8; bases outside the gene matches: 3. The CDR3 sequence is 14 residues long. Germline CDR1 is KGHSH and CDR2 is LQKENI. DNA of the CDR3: TGTGCCAGCTCATCGACAGGGGGCGATTCACCCCTCCACTTT. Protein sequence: CASSSTGGDSPLHF. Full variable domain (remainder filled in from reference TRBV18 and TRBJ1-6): NAGVMQNPRHLVRRRGQEARLRCSPMKGHSHVYWYRQLPEEGLKFMVYLQKENIIDESGMPKERFSAEFPKEGPSILRIQQVVRGDSAAYFCASSSTGGDSPLHFGNGTRLTVT.

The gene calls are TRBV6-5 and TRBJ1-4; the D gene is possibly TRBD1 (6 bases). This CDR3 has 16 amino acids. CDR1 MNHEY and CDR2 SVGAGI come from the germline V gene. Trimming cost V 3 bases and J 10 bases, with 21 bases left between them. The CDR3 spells CASSYRGGTRPGKLFF. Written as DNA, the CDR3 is TGTGCCAGCAGTTATCGGGGTGGGACACGGCCCGGAAAACTGTTTTTT.

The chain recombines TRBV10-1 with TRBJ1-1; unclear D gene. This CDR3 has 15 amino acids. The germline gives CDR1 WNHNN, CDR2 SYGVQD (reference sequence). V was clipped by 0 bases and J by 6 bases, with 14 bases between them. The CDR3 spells CASSESRGYAPEAFF. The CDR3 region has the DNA TGCGCCAGCAGTGAGTCCCGAGGGTACGCGCCTGAAGCTTTCTTT.

CDR3 amino acids: CASSRYGEQETQYF. The CDR3, as DNA: TGTGCCAGCAGCCGATACGGGGAACAAGAGACCCAGTACTTC. The V gene is TRBV3-1 (or the pseudogene TRBV3-2), the J gene TRBJ2-5, with D maybe TRBD2 (5 bases). The V and J ends lost 4 bases and 2 bases respectively, with 11 bases between them. This CDR3 comprises 14 residues. Germline loops: CDR1 LGHDT, CDR2 YNNKEL (reference sequence).

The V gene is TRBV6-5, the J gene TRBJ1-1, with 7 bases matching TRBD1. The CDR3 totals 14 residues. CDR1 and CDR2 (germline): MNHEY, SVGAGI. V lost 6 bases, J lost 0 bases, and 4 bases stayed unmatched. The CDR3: CASRGGQMNTEAFF. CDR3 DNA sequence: TGTGCCAGCAGGGGGGGACAGATGAACACTGAAGCTTTCTTT.

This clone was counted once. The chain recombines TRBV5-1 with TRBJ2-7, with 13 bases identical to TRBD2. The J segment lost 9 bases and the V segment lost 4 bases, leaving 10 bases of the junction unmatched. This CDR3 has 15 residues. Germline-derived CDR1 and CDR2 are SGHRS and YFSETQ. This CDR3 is CASSALTSGGAGQYF. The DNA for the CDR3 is TGCGCCAGCAGCGCACTCACTAGCGGGGGGGCCGGGCAGTACTTC.

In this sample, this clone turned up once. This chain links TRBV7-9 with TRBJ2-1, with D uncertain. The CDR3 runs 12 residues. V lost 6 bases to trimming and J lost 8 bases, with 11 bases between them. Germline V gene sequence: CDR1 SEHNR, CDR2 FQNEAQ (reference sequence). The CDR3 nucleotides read TGTGCCAGCAGGTCAGTTTTCGATGAGCAGTTCTTC. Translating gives CASRSVFDEQFF.

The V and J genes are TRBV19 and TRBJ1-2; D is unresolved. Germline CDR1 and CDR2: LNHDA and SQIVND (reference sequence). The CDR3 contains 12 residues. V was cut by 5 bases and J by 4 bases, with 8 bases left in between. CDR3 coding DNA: TGTGCCAGTAGTCCCGGTCCCTATGGCTACACCTTC. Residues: CASSPGPYGYTF.